Below are 8 T cell receptor beta chains sequenced from a single sample in a study of T cell repertoires and HLA-DP antigens. Profiled with immunoSEQ multiplex PCR; TCRdb holds only in-frame clones, not every one. Among over 100,000 clones listed, approximately 92% were seen once. Their antigen targets remain unknown. Sequencing was done on a sample of CD4+ T cells from PBMCs. These receptors all come from a woman between 18 and 29 years old in good health and CMV-seronegative.

This chain joins TRBV5-1 and TRBJ1-4, with 7 bases lining up with TRBD1. V shed 1 base and J 10 bases; nucleotides not matched to a gene: 1. The CDR3 length is 12 residues. The germline gives CDR1 SGHRS, CDR2 YFSETQ. The CDR3 protein is CASSLSGGKLFF. CDR3 coding DNA: TGCGCCAGCAGCTTGTCAGGGGGAAAACTGTTTTTT.

This clone was found once. The V gene is TRBV6-5, the J gene TRBJ2-5; tentatively, D is TRBD1 (5 bases). V gave up 3 bases and J gave up 7 bases, with 12 bases separating them. The CDR3 has 13 amino acids. Germline lookup yields CDR1 MNHEY and CDR2 SVGAGI. The CDR3 reads CASSYSRQGTQYF. Written as DNA, the CDR3 is TGTGCCAGCAGTTATAGTAGGCAGGGGACCCAGTACTTC.

The sample holds one count of this clone. The J gene is TRBJ2-5, the V gene TRBV14; possibly TRBD1 for D (6 bases). The length of the CDR3 is 14 residues. Germline assignment: CDR1 SGHDN and CDR2 FVKESK. With 1 base removed from V and 2 bases from J, the gap between germline ends came to 8 bases. The CDR3 spells CASSQGGQQETQYF. DNA for the CDR3: TGTGCCAGCAGCCAAGGGGGGCAGCAAGAGACCCAGTACTTC.

The chain links TRBV6-5 to TRBJ1-5, with 11 positions matching TRBD1. The V gene end was trimmed by 4 bases and the J gene end by 5 bases; junction bases not matched to a gene: 1. Per the germline V gene, CDR1 is MNHEY and CDR2 is SVGAGI. The CDR3 spans 14 residues. This CDR3 is CASSSDRGHQPQHF. The CDR3 DNA reads TGTGCCAGCAGTTCGGACAGGGGGCATCAGCCCCAGCATTTT.

The J gene is TRBJ1-1, the V gene TRBV18; 10 bases fit TRBD1. Germline values: CDR1 KGHSH, CDR2 LQKENI. This CDR3 region has 16 residues. V trimming: 3 bases; J trimming: 9 bases; junction bases outside the gene matches: 13. As DNA, the CDR3 is TGTGCCAGCTCACCGACAGGGGGCGGGAGTACCCCCAAAGCTTTCTTT. The encoded protein is CASSPTGGGSTPKAFF.

This chain connects TRBV5-4 to TRBJ2-5; D gene unclear. The germline CDR1 and CDR2 sequences are SGHNT and YYREEE (reference sequence). This CDR3 is built from 14 residues. Trimming left V 0 bases short and J 1 base short, with 7 bases between. In DNA form, the CDR3 reads TGTGCCAGCAGCTTGGGTGGCAGCCAAGAGACCCAGTACTTC. Its translation: CASSLGGSQETQYF.

The chain recombines TRBV9 with TRBJ1-1; tentatively, D is TRBD1 (6 bases). Trimming shortened V by 2 bases and J by 4 bases, and 12 bases separated the two germline ends. Germline V gene lookup returns CDR1 SGDLS and CDR2 YYNGEE. This CDR3 region has 14 residues. The CDR3 region has the DNA TGTGCCAGCAGCGTTTACGCAGGGGCCACTGAAGCTTTCTTT. The encoded protein is CASSVYAGATEAFF.

The V and J genes are TRBV5-1 and TRBJ2-3; D is ambiguous. Germline CDR1 reads SGHRS; CDR2 reads YFSETQ. The V gene lost 2 bases and the J gene lost 2 bases, with 3 bases spanning the gap. The CDR3 has 12 residues. CDR3 in amino acids: CASSFNTDTQYF. The CDR3 DNA follows: TGCGCCAGCAGCTTTAACACAGATACGCAGTATTTT.